Listed below are T cell receptor beta chains from one sample, sequenced in a study of beta chain features in type 1 diabetes. Using immunoSEQ multiplex PCR, the repertoire was profiled, and TCRdb retains in-frame clones only, with some absent. In the table there are 200,000 to 300,000 clones, roughly 11% of which are singletons. The sample was naive CD4+ T cells from blood. All receptors come from a man aged 30 to 39 with type 1 diabetes. Both conserved end residues are part of each CDR3. A D gene is named only where the DNA matches it firmly. Expanded clones get a size class; other rows say once, few or many, or leave the size out.

d_call,j_call,v_call,clone_size,cdr3_nt,cdr3_aa
TRBD1,TRBJ1-1,TRBV9,.,TGTGCCAGCAGCGCAGGGGCAGGGGGGTGGACTGAAGCTTTCTTT,CASSAGAGGWTEAFF
.,TRBJ2-1,TRBV5-1,few,TGCGCCAGCAGCTTGGCAAGGACTCGTGACAATGAGCAGTTCTTC,CASSLARTRDNEQFF
TRBD1,TRBJ2-3,TRBV5-6,few,TGTGCCAGCAGCTACGAGACAGGGGTAGCGTATTTT,CASSYETGVAYF
TRBD2,TRBJ2-2,TRBV2,few,TGTGCCAGCGTACGACTAGCGGGAGACGGGGCCGGGGAGCTGTTTTTT,CASVRLAGDGAGELFF
TRBD2,TRBJ2-1,TRBV7-9,.,TGTGCCAGCAGCTCCCTGGATGGGACTAGCCAATACAATGAGCAGTTCTTC,CASSSLDGTSQYNEQFF
.,TRBJ2-3,TRBV4-1,few,TGCGCCAGCAGCCAGCCCCGGGGGGCCAACACAGATACGCAGTATTTT,CASSQPRGANTDTQYF
TRBD1,TRBJ1-5,TRBV29-1,.,TGCAGCGTTGCAGGGGGCCGTAATCAGCCCCAGCATTTT,CSVAGGRNQPQHF
TRBD1,TRBJ2-5,TRBV28,.,TGTGCCAGCAGTTTACTCGGACAGGGAGAGACCCAGTACTTC,CASSLLGQGETQYF
.,TRBJ1-2,TRBV10-3,.,TGTGCCATCAGTGACGGACAGAGACTTGGCTACACCTTC,CAISDGQRLGYTF
TRBD2,TRBJ2-3,TRBV9,.,TGTGCCAGCAGCGCAGGAGTCCGGGGGGGCGGGGATACGCAGTATTTT,CASSAGVRGGGDTQYF
TRBD1,TRBJ2-7,TRBV6-6,few,TGTGCCAGCAGTTATGGAGGACAGGGGCGGTACGAGCAGTACTTC,CASSYGGQGRYEQYF
.,TRBJ2-5,TRBV4-3,.,TGCGCCAGCAGCCCAACGGTTGGCCCTTCGAGGGCGACCCAGTACTTC,CASSPTVGPSRATQYF
.,TRBJ1-2,TRBV7-2,few,TGTGCCAGCAGCCAAGTCGGCCCCGACAACGGCTACACCTTC,CASSQVGPDNGYTF
.,TRBJ2-1,TRBV14,.,TGTGCCAGCAGCCACGTCGGGGGAATCTCCTACAATGAGCAGTTCTTC,CASSHVGGISYNEQFF